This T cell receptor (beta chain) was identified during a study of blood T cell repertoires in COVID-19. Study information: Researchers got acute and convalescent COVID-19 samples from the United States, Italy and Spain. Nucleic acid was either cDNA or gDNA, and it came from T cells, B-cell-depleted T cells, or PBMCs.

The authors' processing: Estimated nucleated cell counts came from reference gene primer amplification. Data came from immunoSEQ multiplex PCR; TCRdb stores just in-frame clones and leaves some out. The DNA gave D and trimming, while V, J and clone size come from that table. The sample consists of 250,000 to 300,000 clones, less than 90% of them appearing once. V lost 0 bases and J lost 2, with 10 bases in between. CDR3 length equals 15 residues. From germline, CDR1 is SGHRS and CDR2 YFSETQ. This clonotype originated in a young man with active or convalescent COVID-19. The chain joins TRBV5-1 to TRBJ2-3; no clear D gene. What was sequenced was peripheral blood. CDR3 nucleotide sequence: TGCGCCAGCAGCTTGGGGCCCGTTTTCACAGATACGCAGTATTTT. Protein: CASSLGPVFTDTQYF. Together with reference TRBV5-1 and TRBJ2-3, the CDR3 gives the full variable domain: KAGVTQTPRYLIKTRGQQVTLSCSPISGHRSVSWYQQTPGQGLQFLFEYFSETQRNKGNFPGRFSGRQFSNSRSEMNVSTLELGDSALYLCASSLGPVFTDTQYFGPGTRLTVL.